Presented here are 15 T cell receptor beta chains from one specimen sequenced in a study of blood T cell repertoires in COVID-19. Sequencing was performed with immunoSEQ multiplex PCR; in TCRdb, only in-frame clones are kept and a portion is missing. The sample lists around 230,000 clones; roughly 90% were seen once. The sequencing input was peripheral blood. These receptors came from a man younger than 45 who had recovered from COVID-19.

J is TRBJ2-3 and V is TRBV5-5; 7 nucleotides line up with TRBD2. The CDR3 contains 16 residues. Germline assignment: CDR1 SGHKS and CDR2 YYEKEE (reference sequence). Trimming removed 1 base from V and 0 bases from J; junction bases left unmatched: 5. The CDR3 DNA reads TGTGCCAGCAGCTTGAGGCTAGCGGCTAGCACAGATACGCAGTATTTT. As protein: CASSLRLAASTDTQYF.

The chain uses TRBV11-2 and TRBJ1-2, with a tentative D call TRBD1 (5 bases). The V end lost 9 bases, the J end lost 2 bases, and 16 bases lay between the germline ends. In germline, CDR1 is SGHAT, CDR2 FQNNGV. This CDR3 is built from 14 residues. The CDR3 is CASTLGAGNYGYTF. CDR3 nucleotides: TGTGCCAGTACCCTAGGGGCCGGAAACTATGGCTACACCTTC.

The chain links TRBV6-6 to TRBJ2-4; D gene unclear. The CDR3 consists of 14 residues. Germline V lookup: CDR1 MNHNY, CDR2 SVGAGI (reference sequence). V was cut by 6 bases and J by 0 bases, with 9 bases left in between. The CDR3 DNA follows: TGTGCCAGCAGCCTAAACCTAGCCAAAAACATTCAGTACTTC. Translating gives CASSLNLAKNIQYF.

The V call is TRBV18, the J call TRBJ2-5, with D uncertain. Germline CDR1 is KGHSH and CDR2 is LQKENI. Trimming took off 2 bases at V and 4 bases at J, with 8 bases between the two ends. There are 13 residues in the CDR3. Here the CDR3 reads CASSPTQAETQYF. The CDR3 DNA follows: TGTGCCAGCTCACCAACCCAAGCAGAGACCCAGTACTTC.

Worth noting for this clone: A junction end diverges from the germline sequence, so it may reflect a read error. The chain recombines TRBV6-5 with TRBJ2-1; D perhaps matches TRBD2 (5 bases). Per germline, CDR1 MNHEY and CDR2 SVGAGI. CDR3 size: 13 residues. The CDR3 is CASSSTEGAGMVF. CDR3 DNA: TGTGCCAGCAGTTCCACCGAGGGCGCGGGTATGGTCTTC.

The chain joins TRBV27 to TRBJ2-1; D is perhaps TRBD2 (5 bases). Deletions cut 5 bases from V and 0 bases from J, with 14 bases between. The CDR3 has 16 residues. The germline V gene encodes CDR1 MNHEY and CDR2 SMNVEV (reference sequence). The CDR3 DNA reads TGTGCCAGCAGTATGGACTGGTCGAGCTCCTACAATGAGCAGTTCTTC. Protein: CASSMDWSSSYNEQFF.

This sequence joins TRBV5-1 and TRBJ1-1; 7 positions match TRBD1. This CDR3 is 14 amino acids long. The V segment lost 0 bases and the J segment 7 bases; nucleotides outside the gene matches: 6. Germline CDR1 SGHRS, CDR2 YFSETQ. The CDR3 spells CASSLAARGSEAFF. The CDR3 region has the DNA TGCGCCAGCAGCTTGGCCGCCAGGGGGAGTGAAGCTTTCTTT. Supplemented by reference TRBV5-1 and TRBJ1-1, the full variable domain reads KAGVTQTPRYLIKTRGQQVTLSCSPISGHRSVSWYQQTPGQGLQFLFEYFSETQRNKGNFPGRFSGRQFSNSRSEMNVSTLELGDSALYLCASSLAARGSEAFFGQGTRLTVV.

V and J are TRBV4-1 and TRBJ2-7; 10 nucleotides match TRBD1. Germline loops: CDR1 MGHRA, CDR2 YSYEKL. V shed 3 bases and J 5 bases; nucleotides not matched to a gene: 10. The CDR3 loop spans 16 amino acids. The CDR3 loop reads CASSHPPGQGMNEQYF. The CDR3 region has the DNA TGCGCCAGCAGCCACCCCCCGGGACAGGGGATGAACGAGCAGTACTTC.

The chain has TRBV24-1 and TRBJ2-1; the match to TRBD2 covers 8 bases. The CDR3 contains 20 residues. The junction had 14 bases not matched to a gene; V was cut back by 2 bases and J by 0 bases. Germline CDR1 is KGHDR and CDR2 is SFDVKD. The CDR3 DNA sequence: TGTGCCACCAGTGATTCCCCGGGGACTAGGGGGGTTAGCTCCTACAATGAGCAGTTCTTC. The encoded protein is CATSDSPGTRGVSSYNEQFF.

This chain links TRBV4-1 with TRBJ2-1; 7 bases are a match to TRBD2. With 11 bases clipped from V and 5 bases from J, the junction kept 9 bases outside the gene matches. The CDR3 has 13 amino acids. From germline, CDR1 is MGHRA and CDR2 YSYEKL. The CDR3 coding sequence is TGCGCCGGCTCGGGGGGTAGCCACAATGAGCAGTTCTTC. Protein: CAGSGGSHNEQFF.

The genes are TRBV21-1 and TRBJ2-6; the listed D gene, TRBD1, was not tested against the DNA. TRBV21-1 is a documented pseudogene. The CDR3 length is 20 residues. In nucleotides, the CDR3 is TGTGCCAGCAGCAAAGAATTGATCAGGGGCCCTGATGACGGGGCCAACGTCCTGACTTTC. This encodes CASSKELIRGPDDGANVLTF.

The CDR3 here is CASSYSGGQGSYEQYF. The CDR3, as DNA: TGTGCCAGCAGTTACTCGGGAGGACAGGGCTCCTACGAGCAGTACTTC. The chain carries TRBV6-5 and TRBJ2-7; 8 bases map to TRBD1. The ends lost 0 bases at V and 0 bases at J; junction bases unmatched: 4. The CDR3 length is 16 residues. Germline loops: CDR1 MNHEY, CDR2 SVGAGI.

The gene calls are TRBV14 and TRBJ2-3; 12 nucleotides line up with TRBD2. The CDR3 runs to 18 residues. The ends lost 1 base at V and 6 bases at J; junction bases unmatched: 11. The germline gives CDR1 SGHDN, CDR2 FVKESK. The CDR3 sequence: CASSQALALAGGMDTQYF. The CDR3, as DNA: TGTGCCAGCAGCCAAGCCCTTGCACTAGCGGGGGGTATGGATACGCAGTATTTT.

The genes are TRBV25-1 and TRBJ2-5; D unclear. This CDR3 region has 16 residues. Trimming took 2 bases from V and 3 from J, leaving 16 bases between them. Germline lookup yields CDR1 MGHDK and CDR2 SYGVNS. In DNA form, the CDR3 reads TGTGCCAGCAGTGAACCGACTCGGCCGATTAAAGAGACCCAGTACTTC. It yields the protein CASSEPTRPIKETQYF.

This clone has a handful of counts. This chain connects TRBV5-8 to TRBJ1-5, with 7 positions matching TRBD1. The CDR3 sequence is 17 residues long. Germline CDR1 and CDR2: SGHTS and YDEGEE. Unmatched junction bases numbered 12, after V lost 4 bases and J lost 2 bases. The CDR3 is CASSRGQASSGNQPQHF. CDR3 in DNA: TGTGCCAGCAGCCGAGGACAGGCCTCCTCGGGCAATCAGCCCCAGCATTTT. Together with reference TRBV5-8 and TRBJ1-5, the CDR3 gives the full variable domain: EAGVTQSPTHLIKTRGQQATLRCSPISGHTSVYWYQQALGLGLQFLLWYDEGEERNRGNFPPRFSGRQFPNYSSELNVNALELEDSALYLCASSRGQASSGNQPQHFGDGTRLSIL.